The TCR beta chain described here comes from a study of blood T cell repertoires in COVID-19. Study-wide background: PBMCs, B-cell-depleted T cells, or T cells were the source of the cDNA or gDNA that made up the material.

V lost 5 bases to trimming and J lost 7 bases; unmatched junction nucleotides: 8. Germline V lookup: CDR1 MNHEY, CDR2 SMNVEV (reference sequence). The CDR3 loop spans 15 amino acids. Produced via immunoSEQ multiplex PCR; TCRdb's table is partial and in-frame only. This sample has a few hundred thousand clones; 88% occur once, and the top ten carry about 8.6%. The chain links TRBV27 to TRBJ1-4, with 9 bases lining up with TRBD1. The sample consisted of peripheral blood. This TCR derives from a man aged 18-30 years with active or convalescent COVID-19. The CDR3 is CASSPHGQGFEKLFF. The CDR3 nucleotides are TGTGCCAGCAGTCCGCACGGACAGGGGTTTGAAAAACTGTTTTTT.